The 11 T cell receptor beta chains below come from one sample, sequenced in a study of identical twins. MiXCR, applied by TCRdb to the 5' RACE reads, yields one record per CDR3 protein. The sample includes 400,000 to 650,000 distinct CDR3 sequences, less than 25% of them seen just once. In addition, the sample was reused for a study of T cells expressing NK-cell markers.

Sequences were obtained from CD4+ T cells sorted from blood. These receptors all come from a woman aged 18-35 years in good health.

This clonotype showed up many times. This chain connects TRBV7-9 to TRBJ2-1; TRBD2 might be the D (6 bases). The CDR3 contains 15 residues. Trimming stripped 4 bases from V and 2 bases from J, with 12 bases between. Germline V gene lookup returns CDR1 SEHNR and CDR2 FQNEAQ (reference sequence). The CDR3 loop is CASSYNSGPYNEQFF. The CDR3 DNA sequence: TGTGCCAGCAGCTACAATAGCGGTCCCTACAATGAGCAGTTCTTC.

This clonotype was picked up a small number of times. The chain employs TRBV12-3 or TRBV12-4 and TRBJ1-2; 7 positions agree with TRBD1. V lost 6 bases, J lost 7 bases, and 8 bases stayed unmatched. The CDR3 contains 13 residues. The CDR3 region is CASSPTGAGGYTF. CDR3 DNA: TGTGCCAGCAGCCCTACAGGGGCAGGTGGCTACACCTTC.

This clonotype was seen many times. This rearrangement joins TRBV20-1 to TRBJ2-1, with D possibly matching TRBD1 (7 bases). The CDR3 length is 18 residues. Germline lookup yields CDR1 DFQATT and CDR2 SNEGSKA (reference sequence). V dropped 1 base and J dropped 2 bases, with 21 bases sitting between them. The CDR3, as DNA: TGCAGTGCTAGAGCTTTAGCAGCAGGGGGGACCCCCTACAATGAGCAGTTCTTC. This translates into CSARALAAGGTPYNEQFF.

A few counts support this clonotype. This chain joins TRBV27 and TRBJ1-1, with TRBD1 matching 9 bases. The V segment lost 6 bases and the J segment 1 base; nucleotides outside the gene matches: 9. The V gene's germline CDR1 is MNHEY and CDR2 SMNVEV (reference sequence). The length of the CDR3 is 16 residues. The CDR3 spells CASRVTWTGANTEAFF. CDR3 bases: TGTGCCAGCAGGGTGACATGGACAGGGGCGAACACTGAAGCTTTCTTT.

This clonotype was detected a few times. This chain links TRBV3-1 with TRBJ2-5; perhaps TRBD2 as D (5 bases). Trimming pared 2 bases from V and 7 bases from J, leaving 17 bases between. Germline V gene lookup returns CDR1 LGHDT and CDR2 YNNKEL (reference sequence). The CDR3 runs 15 residues. Here the CDR3 reads CASSQFIVGSTTQYF. CDR3 DNA sequence: TGTGCCAGCAGCCAATTCATCGTGGGGAGTACGACCCAGTACTTC.

The chain combines TRBV4-3 with TRBJ2-3, with 8 bases identical to TRBD2. V trimming: 1 base; J trimming: 5 bases; junction bases outside the gene matches: 5. The CDR3 totals 15 residues. The V gene's germline CDR1 is LGHNA and CDR2 YSLEER. The CDR3 sequence: CASSQGGSGRDTQYF. CDR3 DNA: TGCGCCAGCAGCCAAGGAGGGAGCGGGAGAGATACGCAGTATTTT.

The V call is TRBV5-5, the J call TRBJ1-2; no clear D. The CDR3 covers 14 residues. V was shortened by 4 bases and J by 2 bases, with 12 bases between the two germline ends. The germline CDR1 and CDR2 sequences are SGHKS and YYEKEE (reference sequence). Here the CDR3 DNA reads TGTGCCAGCAGCATCTCAACAGTAAACTATGGCTACACCTTC. Protein product: CASSISTVNYGYTF. Combining the CDR3 with reference TRBV5-5 and TRBJ1-2 gives the whole variable domain DAGVTQSPTHLIKTRGQQVTLRCSPISGHKSVSWYQQVLGQGPQFIFQYYEKEERGRGNFPDRFSARQFPNYSSELNVNALLLGDSALYLCASSISTVNYGYTFGSGTRLTVV.

The chain uses TRBV2 and TRBJ2-3; TRBD1 might be the D (5 bases). The CDR3 runs to 13 residues. Between the trimmed V and J ends, which lost 3 bases and 4 bases, there was a span of 8 bases. Germline values: CDR1 SNHLY, CDR2 FYNNEI. CDR3 sequence (DNA): TGTGCCAGCAGTGAGCAAGGGGCAGATACGCAGTATTTT. This gives the protein CASSEQGADTQYF.

This clonotype has just a few counts. The rearrangement uses TRBV7-2 and TRBJ1-2; tentatively, D is TRBD1 (5 bases). Trimming stripped 5 bases from V and 8 bases from J, with 18 bases between. This CDR3 is built from 14 residues. Germline CDR1 is SGHTA and CDR2 is FQGNSA. The CDR3 protein is CASSGDRNLWGYTF. DNA of the CDR3: TGTGCCAGCAGCGGGGACCGAAACTTGTGGGGCTACACCTTC.

The chain employs TRBV10-3 and TRBJ2-3, with 9 bases identical to TRBD1. The germline V gene encodes CDR1 ENHRY and CDR2 SYGVKD. The CDR3 length is 14 residues. V was clipped by 7 bases and J by 6 bases; unmatched bases: 8. CDR3 in amino acids: CAIMAGQGRDTQYF. The CDR3 nucleotides are TGTGCCATCATGGCGGGACAGGGTCGTGATACGCAGTATTTT.

The rearrangement joins TRBV9 to TRBJ1-1; no definite D call. The CDR3 has 14 residues. Per germline, CDR1 SGDLS and CDR2 YYNGEE. Trimming took 0 bases from V and 3 from J, leaving 9 bases between them. The CDR3 DNA follows: TGTGCCAGCAGCGTAGAGAGCAGCGACACTGAAGCTTTCTTT. It is translated as CASSVESSDTEAFF.